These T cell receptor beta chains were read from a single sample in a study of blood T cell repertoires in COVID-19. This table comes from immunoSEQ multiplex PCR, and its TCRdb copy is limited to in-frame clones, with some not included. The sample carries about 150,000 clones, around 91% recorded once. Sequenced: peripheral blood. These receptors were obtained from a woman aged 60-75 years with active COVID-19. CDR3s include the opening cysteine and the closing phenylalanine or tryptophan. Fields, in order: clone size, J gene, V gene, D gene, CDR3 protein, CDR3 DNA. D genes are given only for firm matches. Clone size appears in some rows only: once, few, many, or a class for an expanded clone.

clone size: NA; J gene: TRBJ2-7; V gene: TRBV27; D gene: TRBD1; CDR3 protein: CASRGTGVGEQYF; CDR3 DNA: TGTGCCAGCAGGGGGACAGGGGTGGGAGAGCAGTACTTC
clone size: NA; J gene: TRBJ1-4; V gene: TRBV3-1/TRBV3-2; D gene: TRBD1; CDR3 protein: CASSLQGAGEKLFF; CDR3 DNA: TGTGCCAGCAGCCTACAGGGGGCGGGGGAAAAACTGTTTTTT
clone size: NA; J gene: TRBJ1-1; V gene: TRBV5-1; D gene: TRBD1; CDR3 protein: CASSSWGQGDTEAFF; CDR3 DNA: TGCGCCAGCAGCTCTTGGGGACAGGGGGACACTGAAGCTTTCTTT
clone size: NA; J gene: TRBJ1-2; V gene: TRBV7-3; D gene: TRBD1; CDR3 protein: CASSLRQGGGGYTF; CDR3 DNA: TGTGCCAGCAGCCTCCGACAGGGTGGCGGTGGCTACACCTTC
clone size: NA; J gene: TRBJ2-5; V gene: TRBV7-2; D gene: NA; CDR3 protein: CASSLAGGQETQYF; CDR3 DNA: TGTGCCAGCAGCTTAGCGGGGGGACAAGAGACCCAGTACTTC
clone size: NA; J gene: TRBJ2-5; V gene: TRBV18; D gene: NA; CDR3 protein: CASADYASETQYF; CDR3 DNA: TGTGCCAGCGCGGACTACGCCTCTGAGACCCAGTACTTC
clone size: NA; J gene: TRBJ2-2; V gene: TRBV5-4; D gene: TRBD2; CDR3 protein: CASSPRTSGRRTGELFF; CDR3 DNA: TGTGCCAGCAGCCCACGGACTAGCGGGAGGAGGACCGGGGAGCTGTTTTTT
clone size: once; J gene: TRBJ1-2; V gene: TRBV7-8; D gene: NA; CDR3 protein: CASSRTALNYGYTF; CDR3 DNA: TGTGCCAGCAGCAGGACAGCCCTTAACTATGGCTACACCTTC
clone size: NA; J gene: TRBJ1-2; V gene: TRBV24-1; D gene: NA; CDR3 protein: CATSSQMGYGYTF; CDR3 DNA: TGTGCCACCAGTTCACAGATGGGCTATGGCTACACCTTC
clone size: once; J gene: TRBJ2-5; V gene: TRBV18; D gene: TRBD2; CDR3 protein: CASSLGLAVAGNF; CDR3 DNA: TGTGCCAGCTCACTCGGACTAGCGGTAGCCGGGAACTTC
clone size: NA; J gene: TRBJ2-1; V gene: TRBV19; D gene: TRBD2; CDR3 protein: CASSIGLAGDSHEQFF; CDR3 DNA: TGTGCCAGTAGTATAGGTCTAGCGGGAGACTCCCATGAGCAGTTCTTC
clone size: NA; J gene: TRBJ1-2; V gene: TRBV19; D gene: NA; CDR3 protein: CATREGRGLSANYGYTF; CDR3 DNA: TGTGCCACCCGAGAGGGCAGGGGCCTATCAGCTAACTATGGCTACACCTTC
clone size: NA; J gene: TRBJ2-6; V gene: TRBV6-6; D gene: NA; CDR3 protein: CASSYEWGSGANVLTF; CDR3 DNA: TGTGCCAGCAGTTACGAGTGGGGCTCCGGGGCCAACGTCCTGACTTTC
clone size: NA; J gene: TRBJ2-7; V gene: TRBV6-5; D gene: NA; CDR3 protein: CASSFTGDPTYEQYF; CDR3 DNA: TGTGCCAGCAGTTTCACGGGAGACCCGACCTACGAGCAGTACTTC
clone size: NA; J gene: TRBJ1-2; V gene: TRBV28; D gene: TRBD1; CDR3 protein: CASSLDRGQSYGYTF; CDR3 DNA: TGTGCCAGCAGTTTAGACAGGGGGCAAAGCTATGGCTACACCTTC
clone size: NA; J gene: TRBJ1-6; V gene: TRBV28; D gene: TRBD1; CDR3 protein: CASRPRDRLSSPLHF; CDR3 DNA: TGTGCCAGCAGACCACGGGACAGATTGAGCTCACCCCTCCACTTT
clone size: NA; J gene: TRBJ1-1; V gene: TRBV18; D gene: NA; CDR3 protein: CASSNQLGATEAFF; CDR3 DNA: TGTGCCAGCTCAAACCAGTTAGGGGCCACTGAAGCTTTCTTT
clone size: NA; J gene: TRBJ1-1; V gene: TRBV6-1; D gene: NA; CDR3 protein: CASSEARGTEAFF; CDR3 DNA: TGTGCCAGCAGTGAAGCGCGCGGAACTGAAGCTTTCTTT
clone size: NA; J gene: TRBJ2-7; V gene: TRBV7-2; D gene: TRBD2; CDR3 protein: CASSLTSGRPNYEQYF; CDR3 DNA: TGTGCCAGCAGCTTAACTAGCGGGAGGCCTAATTACGAGCAGTACTTC
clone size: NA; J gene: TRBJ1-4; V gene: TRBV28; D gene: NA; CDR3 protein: CASSMDFLNEKLFF; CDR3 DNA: TGTGCCAGCAGTATGGACTTCCTTAATGAAAAACTGTTTTTT
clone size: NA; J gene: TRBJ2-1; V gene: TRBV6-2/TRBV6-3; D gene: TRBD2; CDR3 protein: CASSPRTSGSSYNEQFF; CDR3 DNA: TGTGCCAGCAGCCCCAGGACTAGCGGGAGCTCCTACAATGAGCAGTTCTTC
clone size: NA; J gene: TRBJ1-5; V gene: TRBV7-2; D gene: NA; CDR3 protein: CASSIRTGDQPQHF; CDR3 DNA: TGTGCCAGCAGCATAAGAACGGGAGATCAGCCCCAGCATTTT